This T cell receptor beta chain derives from a study of blood T cell repertoires in COVID-19. Whole-study context: Acute and convalescent COVID-19 specimens originated in the United States, Italy and Spain. Sources were T cells, B-cell-depleted T cells, or PBMCs; the material itself was cDNA or gDNA.

In the authors' workflow: Amplification of reference gene primers was used by the study to estimate nucleated cell counts. Libraries were prepared by immunoSEQ multiplex PCR; TCRdb keeps only in-frame clonotypes and omits some of them. That table is the source of V, J and clone size, and D and trimming were worked out from the DNA. The sample consists of over 200,000 clones, 65% to 90% of them appearing once. The receptor's source is a human donor in a cohort sampled during active COVID-19. Sequenced input: peripheral blood.

Written as DNA, the CDR3 is TGTGCCAGCAGCTTGGGGGCGGGGACCCTCCAAGAGACCCAGTACTTC. Protein sequence: CASSLGAGTLQETQYF. The chain is built from TRBV5-5 and TRBJ2-5; tentative D call: TRBD2 (6 bases). Germline V gene lookup returns CDR1 SGHKS and CDR2 YYEKEE (reference sequence). V was trimmed by 0 bases and J by 1 base, leaving 13 bases between them. The CDR3 is made up of 16 amino acids. The complete variable domain, with remaining parts taken from reference TRBV5-5 and TRBJ2-5, reads DAGVTQSPTHLIKTRGQQVTLRCSPISGHKSVSWYQQVLGQGPQFIFQYYEKEERGRGNFPDRFSARQFPNYSSELNVNALLLGDSALYLCASSLGAGTLQETQYFGPGTRLLVL.